One and the same sample provided the 27 T cell receptor beta chains below, sequenced in a study of identical twins. TCRdb independently ran MiXCR on the 5' RACE reads; one entry per CDR3 protein. The sample holds hundreds of thousands of distinct CDR3 sequences, roughly a tenth seen once. The sequencing sample was made of memory (CD45RO+) T cells sorted from blood. The receptors were gathered from a woman between 18 and 30 years old in good health.

The genes are TRBV7-8 and TRBJ2-1; D is perhaps TRBD1 (5 bases). Germline loops: CDR1 SGHVS, CDR2 FQNEAQ. With 2 bases removed from V and 6 bases from J, the gap between germline ends came to 14 bases. This CDR3 is 15 amino acids long. The CDR3: CASSLFGQGANEQFF. The DNA of the CDR3 is TGTGCCAGCAGCTTATTCGGGCAGGGCGCCAATGAGCAGTTCTTC.

Only a few counts were recorded for this clonotype. V and J are TRBV6-2 or TRBV6-3 and TRBJ2-1; 10 bases line up with TRBD2. With 5 bases clipped from V and 4 bases from J, the junction kept 11 bases outside the gene matches. The CDR3 extends over 17 amino acids. The germline CDR1 and CDR2 sequences are MNHEY and SVGEGT. In nucleotides, the CDR3 is TGTGCCAGCAGTCCGCTAGCGGGAGTAGGGGGATACAATGAGCAGTTCTTC. It is translated as CASSPLAGVGGYNEQFF.

This chain uses TRBV5-1 with TRBJ2-7; D might be TRBD2 (5 bases). V dropped 1 base and J dropped 7 bases, with 12 bases sitting between them. The CDR3 covers 13 residues. Germline V gives CDR1 SGHRS, CDR2 YFSETQ. CDR3 DNA: TGCGCCAGCAGCTTGTCGGGGTGGGAGGAGCAGTACTTC. Its protein product is CASSLSGWEEQYF.

This clonotype was seen a few times. The chain employs TRBV20-1 and TRBJ2-3, with unresolved D. The germline V and J ends were trimmed by 4 bases and 0 bases, with 5 bases remaining between them. The germline CDR1 and CDR2 sequences are DFQATT and SNEGSKA (reference sequence). The CDR3 is 12 amino acids. Here the CDR3 reads CSAIPSTDTQYF. CDR3 bases: TGCAGTGCTATACCAAGCACAGATACGCAGTATTTT.

The chain joins TRBV20-1 to TRBJ2-2; TRBD1 might be the D (5 bases). Deletions cut 0 bases from V and 6 bases from J, with 14 bases between. Germline assignment: CDR1 DFQATT and CDR2 SNEGSKA (reference sequence). The CDR3 covers 15 residues. The CDR3 loop reads CSARDAQELAGELFF. In DNA form, the CDR3 reads TGCAGTGCTAGAGATGCACAGGAGTTGGCCGGGGAGCTGTTTTTT.

This clonotype has ten or more counts. This chain joins TRBV7-2 and TRBJ2-1; tentatively, D is TRBD2 (6 bases). CDR1 is SGHTA, CDR2 FQGNSA, per germline. V lost 3 bases and J lost 9, with 18 bases in between. The CDR3 extends over 15 amino acids. The CDR3 reads CASSLAGLRGGEQFF. The CDR3 coding sequence is TGTGCCAGCAGCTTGGCAGGCCTTCGGGGAGGTGAGCAGTTCTTC. Filled out from reference TRBV7-2 and TRBJ2-1, the complete variable domain reads GAGVSQSPSNKVTEKGKDVELRCDPISGHTALYWYRQSLGQGLEFLIYFQGNSAPDKSGLPSDRFSAERTGGSVSTLTIQRTQQEDSAVYLCASSLAGLRGGEQFFGPGTRLTVL.

This clonotype occurred a few times. The chain couples TRBV3-1 to TRBJ2-7; D may be TRBD1 or TRBD2 (5 bases each). Germline V gene sequence: CDR1 LGHDT, CDR2 YNNKEL (reference sequence). The V end lost 4 bases, the J end lost 0 bases, and 10 bases lay between the germline ends. There are 14 residues in the CDR3. The CDR3 DNA is TGTGCCAGCAGCCGACGTGGGGGCTCCTACGAGCAGTACTTC. Its translation is CASSRRGGSYEQYF.

This clonotype was detected a few times. The V and J genes are TRBV5-1 and TRBJ2-1; TRBD2 agrees at 9 bases. V trimming: 7 bases; J trimming: 5 bases; junction bases outside the gene matches: 10. This CDR3 is 15 amino acids long. Germline values: CDR1 SGHRS, CDR2 YFSETQ. CDR3 residues: CASGGVASGDNEQFF. CDR3 nucleotide sequence: TGCGCCAGCGGGGGGGTAGCTAGCGGGGACAATGAGCAGTTCTTC.

This clonotype was detected a few times. This chain connects TRBV9 to TRBJ2-5; 8 nucleotides align to TRBD2. The CDR3 extends over 17 amino acids. In germline, CDR1 is SGDLS, CDR2 YYNGEE. The J segment lost 2 bases and the V segment lost 0 bases, leaving 9 bases of the junction unmatched. The DNA for the CDR3 is TGTGCCAGCAGCGTAGGGCCAAGCGGGGGACGTCAAGAGACCCAGTACTTC. Translating gives CASSVGPSGGRQETQYF. The whole variable domain, filled in from reference TRBV9 and TRBJ2-5, reads DSGVTQTPKHLITATGQRVTLRCSPRSGDLSVYWYQQSLDQGLQFLIQYYNGEERAKGNILERFSAQQFPDLHSELNLSSLELGDSALYFCASSVGPSGGRQETQYFGPGTRLLVL.

This clonotype came up a few times. This chain connects TRBV18 to TRBJ2-5; 10 bases fit TRBD2. J gave up 5 bases and V 5 bases, and 2 bases lay outside the gene matches. The CDR3 covers 13 residues. Germline-derived CDR1 and CDR2 are KGHSH and LQKENI. The CDR3 reads CASSTLAGETQYF. CDR3 nucleotides: TGTGCCAGCTCAACACTAGCGGGGGAGACCCAGTACTTC.

This clonotype appeared a few times. The V call is TRBV7-9, the J call TRBJ2-7, with 10 bases lining up with TRBD2. V was clipped by 0 bases and J by 1 base; unmatched bases: 0. CDR1 is SEHNR, CDR2 FQNEAQ, per germline (reference sequence). The CDR3 contains 15 residues. The CDR3 here is CASSLALAGSYEQYF. In nucleotides, the CDR3 is TGTGCCAGCAGCTTAGCACTAGCGGGATCCTACGAGCAGTACTTC.

The V call is TRBV12-3 or TRBV12-4, the J call TRBJ2-6; D ambiguous. V was trimmed by 6 bases and J by 1 base, leaving 10 bases between them. CDR3 length: 15 amino acids. The CDR3, as DNA: TGTGCCAGCAGCATAACCGATTCTGGGGCCAACGTCCTGACTTTC. It encodes CASSITDSGANVLTF.

This clonotype showed up many times. The J gene is TRBJ1-6, the V gene TRBV6-1; D may be TRBD1 (6 bases). This CDR3 spans 15 amino acids. Germline V gene lookup returns CDR1 MNHNS and CDR2 SASEGT. V dropped 6 bases and J dropped 7 bases, with 16 bases sitting between them. CDR3 loop: CASRPTGMGNSPLHF. The CDR3 DNA is TGTGCCAGCAGACCCACAGGGATGGGAAATTCACCCCTCCACTTT.

This chain links TRBV6-2 or TRBV6-3 with TRBJ2-1; 8 bases align to TRBD2. The CDR3 spans 14 residues. V lost 10 bases to trimming and J lost 3 bases; unmatched junction nucleotides: 8. The V gene's germline CDR1 is MNHEY and CDR2 SVGEGT. The CDR3 nucleotides read TGTGCCACCAAAGCGGGAGATAACTACAATGAGCAGTTCTTC. Its translation: CATKAGDNYNEQFF.

This clonotype was detected only a few times. A clone one base away is much larger, so this may be a read error. This sequence joins TRBV12-3 or TRBV12-4 and TRBJ2-7; the D is unclear. Deletions cut 6 bases from V and 1 base from J, with 4 bases between. This CDR3 spans 11 amino acids. The CDR3 region is CASSKSYEQYF. The CDR3 DNA reads as TGTGCCAGCAGCAAATCCTACGAGCAGTACTTC.

The chain joins TRBV7-6 to TRBJ2-7; 7 bases agree with TRBD2. Germline V CDR1 and CDR2: SGHVS, FNYEAQ. Trimming removed 5 bases from V and 2 bases from J; junction bases left unmatched: 3. The CDR3 spans 13 residues. CDR3 in DNA: TGTGCCAGCAGCACCCGGGGGGCCTACGAGCAGTACTTC. Its protein product is CASSTRGAYEQYF.

Concerning this clonotype itself: Mismatch with germline at one junction end may stem from a read error. The chain employs TRBV24-1 and TRBJ2-3, with a possible D match to TRBD2 (7 bases). The V gene's germline CDR1 is KGHDR and CDR2 SFDVKD. This CDR3 is 16 amino acids long. As DNA, the CDR3 is TGTACCACCAGTGATCCCTCGGGGGGCAGTCCGGATACGCAGTATTTT. Amino acids: CTTSDPSGGSPDTQYF.

This clonotype was detected many times. The chain combines TRBV2 with TRBJ2-3; no clear D gene. V lost 6 bases, J lost 2 bases, and 9 bases lay in between. The CDR3 has 13 amino acids. Germline CDR1 is SNHLY and CDR2 is FYNNEI. CDR3 DNA sequence: TGTGCCAGCAGCCGAGACCACACAGATACGCAGTATTTT. It specifies CASSRDHTDTQYF.

The chain has TRBV5-6 and TRBJ2-1; D is ambiguous. The germline gives CDR1 SGHDT, CDR2 YYEEEE. V dropped 4 bases and J dropped 5 bases, with 13 bases sitting between them. The CDR3 consists of 14 residues. CDR3 protein: CASSPVQEDNEQFF. The CDR3 coding sequence is TGTGCCAGCAGCCCAGTACAAGAAGACAATGAGCAGTTCTTC.

This clonotype was seen ten or more times. The chain combines TRBV20-1 with TRBJ1-1; no clear D. Germline lookup yields CDR1 DFQATT and CDR2 SNEGSKA (reference sequence). V lost 5 bases and J lost 1, with 14 bases in between. The CDR3 consists of 14 residues. For the CDR3, the DNA is TGCAGTGCTCCCCTTTTTGCGCGGAACACTGAAGCTTTCTTT. Encoded protein: CSAPLFARNTEAFF.

This clonotype was observed a handful of times. The rearrangement joins TRBV19 to TRBJ2-5, with TRBD2 matching 7 bases. Losses at the gene ends were 6 bases for V and 2 bases for J; bases not matched to a gene: 12. Germline CDR1 reads LNHDA; CDR2 reads SQIVND (reference sequence). This CDR3 is built from 16 residues. CDR3 sequence reads: CASRALSSGQQETQYF. The CDR3 DNA reads TGTGCCAGTAGGGCCCTGAGTAGCGGGCAGCAAGAGACCCAGTACTTC.

The chain has TRBV24-1 and TRBJ2-1; D perhaps matches TRBD1 (6 bases). Trimming shortened V by 5 bases and J by 8 bases, and 12 bases separated the two germline ends. CDR3 length equals 13 residues. The germline CDR1 and CDR2 sequences are KGHDR and SFDVKD. The CDR3 DNA sequence: TGTGCCACCAGTGGAGGCAGGGGATATGAGCAGTTCTTC. As protein: CATSGGRGYEQFF.

This clonotype was counted only a few times. The chain couples TRBV19 to TRBJ1-1; D not certain. Germline V gene lookup returns CDR1 LNHDA and CDR2 SQIVND (reference sequence). This CDR3 contains 15 residues. V lost 5 bases and J 5 bases, leaving 18 bases between the germline ends. The CDR3 sequence: CASSLVSSWWTEAFF. The CDR3, as DNA: TGTGCCAGTAGTCTGGTTTCCAGTTGGTGGACTGAAGCTTTCTTT.

The V call is TRBV27, the J call TRBJ2-1; D possibly matches TRBD1 or TRBD2 (6 bases each). V lost 5 bases, J lost 6 bases, and 23 bases lay in between. This CDR3 has 17 residues. In germline, CDR1 is MNHEY, CDR2 SMNVEV (reference sequence). CDR3 sequence (DNA): TGTGCCAGCAGTCCCCAATCGAGGGGGGCCTGGGGCAATGAGCAGTTCTTC. Its protein product is CASSPQSRGAWGNEQFF.

This clonotype was picked up a small number of times. This chain joins TRBV6-1 and TRBJ2-2; TRBD2 agrees at 7 bases. V was pared by 8 bases and J by 3 bases, with 9 bases of the junction left unmatched. Germline lookup yields CDR1 MNHNS and CDR2 SASEGT. The CDR3 extends over 15 amino acids. CDR3: CASGHRRGDTGELFF. CDR3 DNA sequence: TGTGCCAGCGGCCATCGACGGGGGGACACCGGGGAGCTGTTTTTT.

V and J are TRBV6-2 or TRBV6-3 and TRBJ1-6; D is unresolved. This CDR3 is built from 16 residues. The germline V and J ends were trimmed by 5 bases and 0 bases, with 11 bases remaining between them. From germline, CDR1 is MNHEY and CDR2 SVGEGT. The CDR3 DNA reads as TGTGCCAGCAGTCGACGGGAGAGCTCCTATAATTCACCCCTCCACTTT. It codes for CASSRRESSYNSPLHF.

This clonotype showed up just a few times. The chain links TRBV20-1 to TRBJ2-1, with TRBD2 matching 8 bases. J gave up 9 bases and V 5 bases, and 6 bases lay outside the gene matches. From germline, CDR1 is DFQATT and CDR2 SNEGSKA (reference sequence). This CDR3 contains 12 residues. The DNA of the CDR3 is TGCAGTGCTCCGCCAGCGGGAGTTGAGCAGTTCTTC. It is translated as CSAPPAGVEQFF.